Listed below are T cell receptor beta chains from one sample, sequenced in a study of early T cells in non-severe SARS-CoV-2 infection. MiXCR, applied by TCRdb to the 5' RACE reads, yields one record per CDR3 protein. The table records roughly 88,000 distinct CDR3 sequences, 12% to 15% of them present only once. Sequencing used whole blood. These receptors were taken from an adult who was a healthcare worker with PCR-confirmed SARS-CoV-2 infection or an uninfected control (not recorded which). Both conserved end residues are part of each CDR3. The order of the fields is clone size, J gene, V gene, D gene, CDR3 protein, CDR3 DNA. A D gene is named only where the DNA matches it firmly. Some rows have no size entry. The others give once, few or many, or a class for an expanded clone.

clone_size: .
j_call: TRBJ2-6
v_call: TRBV9
d_call: TRBD1
cdr3_aa: CASSEHWTGRSGANVLTF
cdr3_nt: TGTGCCAGCAGCGAACACTGGACAGGCCGCTCTGGGGCCAACGTCCTGACTTTC

clone_size: .
j_call: TRBJ2-7
v_call: TRBV20-1
d_call: .
cdr3_aa: CSAPGDTRYEQYF
cdr3_nt: TGCAGTGCCCCCGGTGACACCCGGTACGAGCAGTACTTC

clone_size: few
j_call: TRBJ2-2
v_call: TRBV7-9
d_call: TRBD1
cdr3_aa: CASSLETGIPGELFF
cdr3_nt: TGTGCCAGCAGCTTGGAGACAGGGATCCCCGGGGAGCTGTTTTTT

clone_size: .
j_call: TRBJ1-3
v_call: TRBV10-3
d_call: TRBD1
cdr3_aa: CATNRDRGLGNTIYF
cdr3_nt: TGTGCCACGAACCGGGACAGGGGGCTAGGAAACACCATATATTTT

clone_size: .
j_call: TRBJ1-1
v_call: TRBV7-6
d_call: .
cdr3_aa: CASSTRLTRGGTEAFF
cdr3_nt: TGTGCCAGCAGCACACGGCTTACCAGGGGAGGCACTGAAGCTTTCTTT

clone_size: few
j_call: TRBJ2-3
v_call: TRBV28
d_call: .
cdr3_aa: CASSFLDGLFDADTQYF
cdr3_nt: TGTGCCAGCAGTTTTCTAGATGGCTTGTTTGATGCAGATACGCAGTATTTT

clone_size: many
j_call: TRBJ2-3
v_call: TRBV20-1
d_call: TRBD2
cdr3_aa: CSATKTSGGYTDTQYF
cdr3_nt: TGCAGTGCTACGAAGACTAGCGGGGGGTACACAGATACGCAGTATTTT

clone_size: .
j_call: TRBJ2-5
v_call: TRBV7-6
d_call: TRBD2
cdr3_aa: CASSLSSGGARETQYF
cdr3_nt: TGTGCCAGCAGCTTATCTAGCGGGGGGGCCCGAGAGACCCAGTACTTC

clone_size: .
j_call: TRBJ1-2
v_call: TRBV20-1
d_call: .
cdr3_aa: CSASKGDYGYTF
cdr3_nt: TGCAGTGCTAGTAAGGGGGACTATGGCTACACCTTC

clone_size: few
j_call: TRBJ1-1
v_call: TRBV5-6
d_call: .
cdr3_aa: CASSLPVMNTEAFF
cdr3_nt: TGTGCCAGCAGCTTGCCAGTGATGAACACTGAAGCTTTCTTT

clone_size: many
j_call: TRBJ2-7
v_call: TRBV2
d_call: TRBD1
cdr3_aa: CASSQQGFPLYEQYF
cdr3_nt: TGTGCCAGCAGTCAACAGGGGTTCCCCCTCTACGAGCAGTACTTC

clone_size: .
j_call: TRBJ2-5
v_call: TRBV6-5
d_call: .
cdr3_aa: CASGAPGAETQYF
cdr3_nt: TGTGCCAGCGGGGCTCCCGGGGCGGAGACCCAGTACTTC

clone_size: .
j_call: TRBJ1-1
v_call: TRBV14
d_call: .
cdr3_aa: CASSQVSPGAFF
cdr3_nt: TGTGCCAGCAGCCAAGTGTCACCGGGAGCTTTCTTT

clone_size: many
j_call: TRBJ2-4
v_call: TRBV28
d_call: .
cdr3_aa: CASSPLRMGLAKNIQYF
cdr3_nt: TGTGCCAGCAGTCCACTACGGATGGGCCTAGCCAAAAACATTCAGTACTTC

clone_size: many
j_call: TRBJ2-3
v_call: TRBV9
d_call: .
cdr3_aa: CASSVGISDTQYF
cdr3_nt: TGTGCCAGCAGCGTGGGTATTTCGGATACGCAGTATTTT

clone_size: few
j_call: TRBJ2-5
v_call: TRBV6-1
d_call: .
cdr3_aa: CASSEKSQQETQYF
cdr3_nt: TGTGCCAGCAGTGAAAAGAGTCAGCAAGAGACCCAGTACTTC

clone_size: few
j_call: TRBJ1-6
v_call: TRBV7-3
d_call: .
cdr3_aa: CASAPVSGSPLHF
cdr3_nt: TGTGCCAGCGCTCCGGTATCGGGTTCACCCCTCCACTTT

clone_size: few
j_call: TRBJ1-2
v_call: TRBV28
d_call: .
cdr3_aa: CASSWGTNYGYTF
cdr3_nt: TGTGCCAGCAGTTGGGGTACTAACTATGGCTACACCTTC

clone_size: few
j_call: TRBJ2-7
v_call: TRBV12-3/TRBV12-4
d_call: TRBD1
cdr3_aa: CASRWTGRYEQYF
cdr3_nt: TGTGCCAGCAGGTGGACAGGCCGCTACGAGCAGTACTTC

clone_size: .
j_call: TRBJ2-7
v_call: TRBV3-1
d_call: .
cdr3_aa: CASSQRGAGYEQYF
cdr3_nt: TGTGCCAGCAGCCAACGGGGGGCCGGTTACGAGCAGTACTTC

clone_size: .
j_call: TRBJ1-3
v_call: TRBV7-3
d_call: TRBD1
cdr3_aa: CASSSTGAGNTIYF
cdr3_nt: TGTGCCAGCAGCTCTACAGGGGCCGGAAACACCATATATTTT

clone_size: few
j_call: TRBJ2-3
v_call: TRBV29-1
d_call: .
cdr3_aa: CSVEGTTGSSTDTQYF
cdr3_nt: TGCAGCGTTGAGGGAACGACAGGCTCTAGCACAGATACGCAGTATTTT

clone_size: .
j_call: TRBJ1-1
v_call: TRBV11-2
d_call: .
cdr3_aa: CASSPERQAFF
cdr3_nt: TGTGCCAGCAGCCCGGAGCGGCAAGCTTTCTTT

clone_size: .
j_call: TRBJ2-7
v_call: TRBV6-2/TRBV6-3
d_call: TRBD1
cdr3_aa: CASVKGTAFDEQYF
cdr3_nt: TGTGCCAGCGTAAAGGGGACAGCCTTCGATGAGCAGTACTTC

clone_size: .
j_call: TRBJ1-4
v_call: TRBV20-1
d_call: .
cdr3_aa: CSARYSPTNEKLFF
cdr3_nt: TGCAGTGCTAGATACAGCCCAACTAATGAAAAACTGTTTTTT

clone_size: many
j_call: TRBJ2-3
v_call: TRBV6-5
d_call: .
cdr3_aa: CASSYSSGTDTQYF
cdr3_nt: TGTGCCAGCAGTTACTCGTCGGGGACAGATACGCAGTATTTT

clone_size: few
j_call: TRBJ1-5
v_call: TRBV5-5
d_call: TRBD1
cdr3_aa: CASSRGQGKDQPQHF
cdr3_nt: TGTGCCAGCAGCCGGGGACAGGGTAAAGATCAGCCCCAGCATTTT

clone_size: .
j_call: TRBJ2-5
v_call: TRBV27
d_call: .
cdr3_aa: CASSPDRSQETQYF
cdr3_nt: TGTGCCAGCAGCCCTGACAGGAGCCAAGAGACCCAGTACTTC

clone_size: few
j_call: TRBJ1-1
v_call: TRBV2
d_call: .
cdr3_aa: CASRRGIHMNTEAFF
cdr3_nt: TGTGCCAGCAGACGGGGTATTCACATGAACACTGAAGCTTTCTTT

clone_size: many
j_call: TRBJ1-1
v_call: TRBV28
d_call: .
cdr3_aa: CASSRTRKGEAFF
cdr3_nt: TGTGCCAGCAGCCGGACCAGGAAGGGTGAAGCTTTCTTT

clone_size: many
j_call: TRBJ1-2
v_call: TRBV6-6
d_call: .
cdr3_aa: CASSLPTGYGYTF
cdr3_nt: TGTGCCAGCAGTCTACCCACAGGGTACGGCTACACCTTC

clone_size: .
j_call: TRBJ2-3
v_call: TRBV12-3/TRBV12-4
d_call: TRBD2
cdr3_aa: CASSHGTSGNTDTQYF
cdr3_nt: TGTGCCAGCAGTCACGGGACTAGCGGGAACACAGATACGCAGTATTTT

clone_size: .
j_call: TRBJ2-6
v_call: TRBV28
d_call: TRBD1
cdr3_aa: CASSPGGVILTF
cdr3_nt: TGTGCCAGCAGCCCAGGGGGTGTCATCCTGACTTTC

clone_size: many
j_call: TRBJ2-4
v_call: TRBV7-2
d_call: .
cdr3_aa: CASSAGYGHLAKNIQYF
cdr3_nt: TGTGCCAGCAGCGCAGGGTACGGACACCTAGCCAAAAACATTCAGTACTTC

clone_size: few
j_call: TRBJ1-1
v_call: TRBV4-3
d_call: .
cdr3_aa: CASSQRGAGDTEAFF
cdr3_nt: TGCGCCAGCAGCCAACGAGGAGCAGGGGACACTGAAGCTTTCTTT

clone_size: few
j_call: TRBJ2-7
v_call: TRBV4-3
d_call: .
cdr3_aa: CASSQGRSDGDYEQYF
cdr3_nt: TGCGCCAGCAGCCAAGGAAGGTCGGACGGCGACTACGAGCAGTACTTC

clone_size: .
j_call: TRBJ2-2
v_call: TRBV7-6
d_call: TRBD1
cdr3_aa: CASSSLFRDSGVPGELFF
cdr3_nt: TGTGCCAGCAGCTCCTTATTCCGGGACAGTGGGGTCCCCGGGGAGCTGTTTTTT

clone_size: few
j_call: TRBJ1-2
v_call: TRBV2
d_call: .
cdr3_aa: CASSEQLSYGYTF
cdr3_nt: TGTGCCAGCAGTGAACAGCTGAGCTATGGCTACACCTTC

clone_size: few
j_call: TRBJ2-6
v_call: TRBV18
d_call: .
cdr3_aa: CASSPLDSSGANVLTF
cdr3_nt: TGTGCCAGCTCACCGTTGGACAGCTCTGGGGCCAACGTCCTGACTTTC

clone_size: .
j_call: TRBJ2-1
v_call: TRBV5-1
d_call: .
cdr3_aa: CASSPPQPEQFF
cdr3_nt: TGCGCCAGCAGCCCACCACAGCCCGAGCAGTTCTTC

clone_size: .
j_call: TRBJ2-1
v_call: TRBV24-1
d_call: .
cdr3_aa: CATSALGNEQFF
cdr3_nt: TGTGCCACCAGTGCCCTAGGGAATGAGCAGTTCTTC

clone_size: .
j_call: TRBJ2-1
v_call: TRBV9
d_call: TRBD2
cdr3_aa: CASSVDSGGTSSYNEQFF
cdr3_nt: TGTGCCAGCAGCGTAGATAGCGGGGGGACCTCCTCCTACAATGAGCAGTTCTTC

clone_size: .
j_call: TRBJ1-2
v_call: TRBV6-2/TRBV6-3
d_call: TRBD1
cdr3_aa: CASSPGTGRFDYGYTF
cdr3_nt: TGTGCCAGCAGTCCCGGGACAGGGCGTTTCGACTATGGCTACACCTTC

clone_size: .
j_call: TRBJ1-1
v_call: TRBV27
d_call: .
cdr3_aa: CASSLSMIDWVGTEAFF
cdr3_nt: TGTGCCAGCAGTTTATCGATGATCGACTGGGTCGGCACTGAAGCTTTCTTT

clone_size: .
j_call: TRBJ2-7
v_call: TRBV28
d_call: .
cdr3_aa: CAIQGPSLREQYF
cdr3_nt: TGTGCCATACAGGGACCGAGCCTACGGGAGCAGTACTTC

clone_size: .
j_call: TRBJ2-6
v_call: TRBV14
d_call: .
cdr3_aa: CASCQQVSGANVLTF
cdr3_nt: TGTGCCAGCTGCCAGCAGGTTTCTGGGGCCAACGTCCTGACTTTC

clone_size: .
j_call: TRBJ2-6
v_call: TRBV15
d_call: .
cdr3_aa: CATSRDTAGYGANVLTF
cdr3_nt: TGTGCCACCAGCAGAGATACAGCAGGGTATGGGGCCAACGTCCTGACTTTC

clone_size: many
j_call: TRBJ2-7
v_call: TRBV11-2
d_call: TRBD2
cdr3_aa: CASSLDRGAYEQYF
cdr3_nt: TGTGCCAGCAGCTTAGATCGGGGGGCCTACGAGCAGTACTTC

clone_size: few
j_call: TRBJ2-5
v_call: TRBV29-1
d_call: .
cdr3_aa: CSVDLSQGARETQYF
cdr3_nt: TGCAGCGTCGACTTGTCGCAGGGCGCGAGGGAGACCCAGTACTTC

clone_size: .
j_call: TRBJ1-6
v_call: TRBV20-1
d_call: .
cdr3_aa: CSARGPAADGLYNSPLHF
cdr3_nt: TGCAGTGCTAGAGGTCCCGCGGCAGACGGACTCTATAATTCACCCCTCCACTTT

clone_size: .
j_call: TRBJ2-3
v_call: TRBV10-3
d_call: .
cdr3_aa: CAISRGRQGTDTQYF
cdr3_nt: TGTGCCATCAGTCGGGGCAGACAGGGCACAGATACGCAGTATTTT

clone_size: few
j_call: TRBJ1-2
v_call: TRBV24-1
d_call: .
cdr3_aa: CATSDAPGPSYGYTF
cdr3_nt: TGTGCCACCAGTGATGCACCGGGGCCTAGTTATGGCTACACCTTC

clone_size: few
j_call: TRBJ2-7
v_call: TRBV29-1
d_call: TRBD1
cdr3_aa: CSVEGYGQGIFEQYF
cdr3_nt: TGCAGCGTTGAGGGATACGGACAGGGTATCTTCGAGCAGTACTTC

clone_size: many
j_call: TRBJ2-2
v_call: TRBV18
d_call: .
cdr3_aa: CASSLGRGNTGELFF
cdr3_nt: TGTGCCAGCTCGCTTGGACGGGGAAACACCGGGGAGCTGTTTTTT

clone_size: few
j_call: TRBJ1-2
v_call: TRBV3-1
d_call: .
cdr3_aa: CASSSDANYGYTF
cdr3_nt: TGTGCCAGCAGCTCCGACGCCAACTATGGCTACACCTTC

clone_size: few
j_call: TRBJ2-3
v_call: TRBV3-1
d_call: .
cdr3_aa: CASSPWRGTDTQYF
cdr3_nt: TGTGCCAGCAGCCCATGGCGGGGCACAGATACGCAGTATTTT

clone_size: many
j_call: TRBJ1-2
v_call: TRBV12-3/TRBV12-4
d_call: .
cdr3_aa: CASSPRFDRPGYTF
cdr3_nt: TGTGCCAGCAGTCCAAGGTTCGACAGGCCCGGCTACACCTTC

clone_size: few
j_call: TRBJ1-1
v_call: TRBV20-1
d_call: .
cdr3_aa: CNTPGHENTEAFF
cdr3_nt: TGCAACACACCGGGACACGAAAACACTGAAGCTTTCTTT

clone_size: many
j_call: TRBJ2-5
v_call: TRBV11-2
d_call: TRBD1
cdr3_aa: CASSLRGQGGQETQYF
cdr3_nt: TGTGCCAGCAGCCTCCGGGGACAGGGAGGGCAAGAGACCCAGTACTTC